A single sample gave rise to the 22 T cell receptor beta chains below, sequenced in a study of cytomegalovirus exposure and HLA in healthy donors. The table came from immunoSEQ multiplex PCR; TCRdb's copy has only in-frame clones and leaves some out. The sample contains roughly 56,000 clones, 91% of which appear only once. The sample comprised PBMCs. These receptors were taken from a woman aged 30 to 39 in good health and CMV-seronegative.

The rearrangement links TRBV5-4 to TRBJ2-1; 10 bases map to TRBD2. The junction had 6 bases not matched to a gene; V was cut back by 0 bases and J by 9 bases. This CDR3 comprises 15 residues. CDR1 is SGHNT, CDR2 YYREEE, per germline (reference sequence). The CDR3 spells CASSLDQREGPEQFF. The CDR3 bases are TGTGCCAGCAGCTTGGACCAGCGGGAGGGCCCTGAGCAGTTCTTC.

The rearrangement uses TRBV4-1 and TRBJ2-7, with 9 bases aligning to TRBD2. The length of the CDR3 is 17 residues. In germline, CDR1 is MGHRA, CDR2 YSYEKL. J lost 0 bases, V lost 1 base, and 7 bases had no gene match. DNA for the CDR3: TGCGCCAGCAGCCAAGTGGCTAGCGGGACCAGCTCCTACGAGCAGTACTTC. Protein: CASSQVASGTSSYEQYF.

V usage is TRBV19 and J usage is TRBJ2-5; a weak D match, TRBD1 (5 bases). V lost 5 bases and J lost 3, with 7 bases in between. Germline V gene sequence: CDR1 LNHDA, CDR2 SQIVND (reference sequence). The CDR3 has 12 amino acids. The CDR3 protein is CASSRREETQYF. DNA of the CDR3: TGTGCCAGTAGTCGCAGGGAAGAGACCCAGTACTTC.

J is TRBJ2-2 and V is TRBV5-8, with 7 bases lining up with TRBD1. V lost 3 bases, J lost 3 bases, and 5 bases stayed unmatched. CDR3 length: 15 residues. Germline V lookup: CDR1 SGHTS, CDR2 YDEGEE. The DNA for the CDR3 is TGTGCCAGCAGCTCTAAGGACAGGTACACCGGGGAGCTGTTTTTT. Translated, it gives CASSSKDRYTGELFF.

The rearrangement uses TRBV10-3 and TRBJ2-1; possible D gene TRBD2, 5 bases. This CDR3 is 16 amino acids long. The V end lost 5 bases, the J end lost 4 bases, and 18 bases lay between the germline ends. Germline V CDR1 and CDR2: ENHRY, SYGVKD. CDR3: CAISSSTSGFYNEQFF. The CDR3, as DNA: TGTGCCATCAGTTCTTCCACTAGTGGATTTTACAATGAGCAGTTCTTC.

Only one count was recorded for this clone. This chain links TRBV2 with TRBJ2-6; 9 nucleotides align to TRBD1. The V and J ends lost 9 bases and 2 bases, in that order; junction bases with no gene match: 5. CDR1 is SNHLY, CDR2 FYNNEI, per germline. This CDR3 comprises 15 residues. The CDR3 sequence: CARGQGPTGANVLTF. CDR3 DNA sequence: TGTGCCAGGGGACAGGGCCCCACTGGGGCCAACGTCCTGACTTTC.

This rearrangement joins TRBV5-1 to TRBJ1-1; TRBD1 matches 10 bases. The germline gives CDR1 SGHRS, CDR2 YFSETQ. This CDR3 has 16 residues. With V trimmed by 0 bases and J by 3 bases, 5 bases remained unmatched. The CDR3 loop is CASSLGQGARDTEAFF. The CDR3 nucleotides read TGCGCCAGCAGCTTGGGACAGGGGGCGAGGGACACTGAAGCTTTCTTT.

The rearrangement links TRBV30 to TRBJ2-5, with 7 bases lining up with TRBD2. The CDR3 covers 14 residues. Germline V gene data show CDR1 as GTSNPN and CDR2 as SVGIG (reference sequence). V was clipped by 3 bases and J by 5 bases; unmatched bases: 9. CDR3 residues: CAWSPPGGTETQYF. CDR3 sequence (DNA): TGTGCCTGGAGCCCCCCGGGAGGTACGGAGACCCAGTACTTC.

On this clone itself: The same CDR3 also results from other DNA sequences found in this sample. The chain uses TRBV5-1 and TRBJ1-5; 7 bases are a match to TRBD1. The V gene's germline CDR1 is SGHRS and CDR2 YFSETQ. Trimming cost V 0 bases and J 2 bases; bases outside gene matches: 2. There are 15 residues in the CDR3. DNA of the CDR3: TGCGCCAGCAGCTTGGATGGACAGGGCAATCAGCCCCAGCATTTT. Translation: CASSLDGQGNQPQHF.

The CDR3 DNA is TGTGCCAGCAGCTTGGATCTAGCGGCCTACAATGAGCAGTTCTTC. Its translation: CASSLDLAAYNEQFF. The gene calls are TRBV5-6 and TRBJ2-1; 7 bases fit TRBD2. CDR3 size: 15 residues. The germline V gene encodes CDR1 SGHDT and CDR2 YYEEEE. J was trimmed by 2 bases and V by 0 bases; bases with no gene match: 2.

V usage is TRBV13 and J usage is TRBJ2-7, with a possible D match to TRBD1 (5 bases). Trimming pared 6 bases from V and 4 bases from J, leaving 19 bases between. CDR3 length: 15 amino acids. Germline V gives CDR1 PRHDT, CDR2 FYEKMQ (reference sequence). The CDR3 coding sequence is TGTGCCAGCAGATTACAAGGGCAGGGTGGGTACGAGCAGTACTTC. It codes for CASRLQGQGGYEQYF.

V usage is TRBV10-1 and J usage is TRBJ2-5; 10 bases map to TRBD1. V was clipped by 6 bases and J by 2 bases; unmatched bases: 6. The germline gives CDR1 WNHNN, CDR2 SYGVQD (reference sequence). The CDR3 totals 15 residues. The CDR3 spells CASSAPGQGQETQYF. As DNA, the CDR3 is TGCGCCAGCAGCGCTCCGGGACAGGGGCAAGAGACCCAGTACTTC.

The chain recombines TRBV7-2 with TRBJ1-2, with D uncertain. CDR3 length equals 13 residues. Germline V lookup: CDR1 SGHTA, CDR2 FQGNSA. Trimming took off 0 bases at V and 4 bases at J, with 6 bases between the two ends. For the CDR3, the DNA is TGTGCCAGCAGCTTAGCGTCAGGCTATGGCTACACCTTC. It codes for CASSLASGYGYTF.

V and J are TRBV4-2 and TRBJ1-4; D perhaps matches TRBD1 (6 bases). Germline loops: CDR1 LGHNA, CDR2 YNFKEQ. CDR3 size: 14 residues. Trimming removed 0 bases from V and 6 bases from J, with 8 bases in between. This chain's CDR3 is CASSQDRTDEKLFF. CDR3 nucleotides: TGTGCCAGCAGCCAAGATCGGACAGATGAAAAACTGTTTTTT.

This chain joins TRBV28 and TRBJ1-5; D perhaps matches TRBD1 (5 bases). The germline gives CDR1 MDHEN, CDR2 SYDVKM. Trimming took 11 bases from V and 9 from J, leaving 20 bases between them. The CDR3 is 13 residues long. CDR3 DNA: TGTGCCGTCAGCAGGGTTGCCTTGGGGCCCCAGCATTTT. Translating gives CAVSRVALGPQHF.

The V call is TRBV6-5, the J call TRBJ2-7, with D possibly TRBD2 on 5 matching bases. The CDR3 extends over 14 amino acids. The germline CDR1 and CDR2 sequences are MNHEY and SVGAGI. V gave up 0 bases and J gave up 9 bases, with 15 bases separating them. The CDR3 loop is CASSYSGTEDGQYF. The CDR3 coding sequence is TGTGCCAGCAGTTACTCGGGCACGGAGGACGGGCAGTACTTC.

DNA of the CDR3: TGTGCCAGCTCACAGGGGGTCACTGAAGCTTTCTTT. Its translation is CASSQGVTEAFF. This chain joins TRBV18 and TRBJ1-1; D possibly corresponds to TRBD1 (6 bases). The germline V and J ends were trimmed by 4 bases and 4 bases, with 7 bases remaining between them. The CDR3 has 12 amino acids. The germline gives CDR1 KGHSH, CDR2 LQKENI.

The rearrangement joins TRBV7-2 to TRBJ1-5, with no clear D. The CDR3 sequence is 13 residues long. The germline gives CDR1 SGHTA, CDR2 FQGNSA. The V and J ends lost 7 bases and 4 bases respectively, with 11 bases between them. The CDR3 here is CASTRGGNQPQHF. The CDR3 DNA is TGTGCCAGCACCCGAGGTGGGAATCAGCCCCAGCATTTT.

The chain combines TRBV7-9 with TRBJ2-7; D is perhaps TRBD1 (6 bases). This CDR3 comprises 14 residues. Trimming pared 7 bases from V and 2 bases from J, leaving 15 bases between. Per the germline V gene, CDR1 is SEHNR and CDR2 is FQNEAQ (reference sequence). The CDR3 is CASTTGKVAYEQYF. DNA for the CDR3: TGTGCCAGCACCACAGGGAAGGTGGCCTACGAGCAGTACTTC.

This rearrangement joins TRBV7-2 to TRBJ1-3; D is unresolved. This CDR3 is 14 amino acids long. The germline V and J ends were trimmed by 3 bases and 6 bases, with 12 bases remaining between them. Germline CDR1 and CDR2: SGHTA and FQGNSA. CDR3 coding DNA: TGTGCCAGCAGCTTCCCACCTCAGGCAAACACCATATATTTT. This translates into CASSFPPQANTIYF.

The CDR3 loop reads CASSLLGGVASREGNEQFF. The CDR3 coding sequence is TGTGCCAGCAGCTTATTGGGTGGGGTGGCTTCGCGGGAGGGCAATGAGCAGTTCTTC. This chain connects TRBV7-9 to TRBJ2-1; 9 bases fit TRBD2. Trimming removed 2 bases from V and 6 bases from J; junction bases left unmatched: 17. This CDR3 contains 19 residues. Per the germline V gene, CDR1 is SEHNR and CDR2 is FQNEAQ (reference sequence).

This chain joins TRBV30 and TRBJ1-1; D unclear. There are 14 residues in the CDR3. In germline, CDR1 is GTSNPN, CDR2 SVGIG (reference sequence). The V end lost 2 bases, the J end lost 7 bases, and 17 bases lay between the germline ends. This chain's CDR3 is CAWSSWGGRGEAFF. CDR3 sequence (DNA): TGTGCCTGGAGTTCTTGGGGAGGGAGAGGTGAAGCTTTCTTT.